This note documents a single T cell receptor beta chain sequence. Germline V gene data show CDR1 as PRHDT and CDR2 as FYEKMQ (reference sequence). The CDR3 runs to 15 residues. V dropped 1 base and J dropped 12; count of bases not matched to a gene: 11. The template was RNA from unsorted bulk tissue. A modified ARM-PCR protocol with three rounds of nested PCR amplified TCRbeta. TCRdb passed the multiplex PCR reads through MiXCR, listing each CDR3 protein once. The sample yields fewer than 80,000 distinct CDR3 sequences, roughly 75% seen once. This sample stems from a study of tumor and adjacent non-tumor tissue in lung cancer.

The TCR originated in a woman in her seventies with non-small cell lung cancer. This rearrangement joins TRBV13 to TRBJ2-3, with 9 bases that match TRBD2. Sequences were obtained from lung tumor tissue. The CDR3 loop is CASSLASGTTDIQYF. The CDR3 coding sequence is TGTGCCAGCAGCTTAGCTAGCGGGACCACAGATATACAGTATTTT. The complete variable domain, with remaining parts taken from reference TRBV13 and TRBJ2-3, reads AAGVIQSPRHLIKEKRETATLKCYPIPRHDTVYWYQQGPGQDPQFLISFYEKMQSDKGSIPDRFSAQQFSDYHSELNMSSLELGDSALYFCASSLASGTTDIQYFGPGTRLTVL.